This T cell receptor beta chain emerged from a study of cytomegalovirus exposure and HLA in healthy donors (dated by TCRdb to the late 2010s). Study-wide context: In an earlier analysis of roughly 590 of the donors, 276 Gb of sequence data and 117 million unique TCR beta sequences from 150 million to 200 million T cells were reported. About 280 gigabases of sequencing data and 70 million to 85 million unique TCR sequences were included in an early release covering several hundred HLA-typed donors. Among the roughly 380 genotyped donors, approximately 82% belonged to the genetic ancestry cluster associated with self-reported Caucasian donors. The study was designed to test whether signatures of past pathogen exposure could be identified by cataloging public T cell receptors. The T cell repertoires of roughly 660 subjects were profiled by immunosequencing and related to cytomegalovirus serostatus. Along with the roughly 610-subject first cohort, a separate validation cohort of over a hundred different subjects was used. The study combined high-throughput TCR immunosequencing, statistical association of individual TCRs with disease status, and machine learning to predict cytomegalovirus infection status. In a later analysis, previously published TCR beta repertoires from several hundred donors were re-analyzed and high-resolution HLA genotyping was added so that TCR occurrence patterns could be studied. Rather than drawing on any new phenotypic data, the later analysis identified candidate immune exposures from TCR beta sequences and the way those sequences occurred across donors. In an earlier analysis of 500 to 650 of the donors, high-throughput TCR beta sequencing was used to judge whether each TCR beta V gene segment behaved as functional or pseudogenic. Donor age, sex, ethnicity and CMV serostatus were compiled together with the repertoire data. A later genetic analysis took genome-wide SNP genotypes for about three fifths of the 666 donors and used that subset as a discovery cohort. All discovery cohort repertoires had been generated on a single sequencing platform. Class I and class II HLA loci were covered by the typing at four-digit resolution. The number of donors typed differed by locus, with about 620-630 for A, B, C, DRB1 and DQB1, roughly 550 for DQA1, over 600 for DPA1, and approximately 470 for DPB1. Roughly five DR-DQ haplotypes were handled as single units for association and clustering because linkage in the cohort was strong. Among several hundred genotyped donors of the cohort, an average of roughly 230,000 unique TCR beta nucleotide sequences was sequenced per donor, of which roughly 17% were non-productive.

Libraries were constructed by the immunoSEQ multiplex PCR assay. For the multiplex PCR, a mixture combining 60 forward primers for TCR Vbeta segments and 13 reverse primers for TCR Jbeta segments was used. A multiplex PCR assay on genomic DNA amplified the CDR3 region of rearranged TCR beta genes. On the Illumina HiSeq System, the amplified TCR beta libraries were sequenced as 87-base-pair reads. Per the source publication's procedure: A later analysis tallied 80 million to 95 million unique TCR beta chains across the 640 or so repertoires, and about 12 million of those chains were shared by two or more donors. Raw reads were error-corrected and collapsed into unique sequences with a nearest-neighbor algorithm that merged closely related sequences to remove PCR and sequencing errors. CDR3 sequences were aligned to IMGT reference sequences to assign V, D and J gene segments. For a sequence to be retained, at least a six-nucleotide match to both a V gene segment and a J gene segment was required. A rearrangement was called productive if the CDR3 had no stop codons and remained in frame with V and J, and every other rearrangement was called non-productive. CDR3 was defined by IMGT convention, running from the second conserved V-encoded cysteine to the conserved J-encoded phenylalanine. The earlier analysis of about 500 of the donors excluded sequences that lacked an unambiguous match to a single V gene segment. In an earlier analysis of around 590 of the donors, a V segment was called functional when productive rearrangements were above 56.7%, and segregating when the standard deviation between donors exceeded 5%. A statistical classification framework was developed to diagnose cytomegalovirus status using the catalog of TCR beta chain sequences. A later analysis assigned V and J genes by comparing TCR nucleotide sequences with IMGT/GENE-DB human TR gene sequences. A later analysis assigned CDR3 sequences and most-parsimonious VDJ recombination scenarios with the TCRdist pipeline. A later analysis defined each TCR beta chain by its CDR3 amino acid sequence plus V-gene family, and excluded reads lacking a unique V-gene family. In a later analysis, 450 to 600 highly shared, low-generation-probability nucleotide sequences were removed to address suspected cross-contamination and a sequencing artifact. In a later analysis, a clonal expansion index for each public chain was calculated from normalized within-repertoire ranks of inferred template counts. A later analysis computed generation probabilities with a VDJ recombination model fitted to out-of-frame rearrangements, and checked the results against IGoR. Hypergeometric tests were used in a later analysis to score TCR-TCR, TCR-HLA and TCR-CMV co-occurrence, with a repertoire-size bias correction applied to the TCR pairs. To estimate false discovery rates, a later analysis permuted the HLA or CMV assignments 20 times. A later analysis grouped co-occurring TCRs with DBSCAN, adding TCRdist sequence similarity when clustering within HLA-allele-positive subsets. Repertoires with fewer than 30,000 or more than 120,000 public chains, plus five repertoires with anomalous nucleotide sharing, were excluded from co-occurrence clustering. The table was pulled from immuneACCESS by TCRdb, which kept in-frame rearrangements only. Such tables lose some clones; where checked, under half of the loss comes from unresolved V genes, and the rest has no known cause. From that table come the V and J calls and clone size; the DNA was used to work out D and trimming. This sample holds roughly 150,000 clones; more than 70% were observed only once. The ten largest clonotypes hold 11% of the sample.

In total, fewer than 750 healthy bone marrow donors made up the cohort. Cohort members were all nominally healthy when sampled, although unrecorded immune exposures were likely present. The donor tested CMV seropositive and was one of the 289 seropositive cohort members. A peripheral blood sample was provided by each donor, and peripheral blood mononuclear cells were used for TCR beta sequencing. The Qiagen DNeasy Blood Extraction Kit was used to extract genomic DNA from the blood cell samples. Beyond this particular receptor, the publication reports: Because some donors lacked HLA typing at each locus, the association tests relied only on the typed subset. A later analysis found that HLA-associated TCR beta chains were more clonally expanded and had lower generation probabilities than equally common non-associated chains. Because counts were too low, more than 15 rarely observed V segments, including chromosome 9 orphons, were excluded from the earlier analysis of 500 to 700 of the donors. When HLA alleles, especially DR and DQ, strongly co-occurred, TCR associations were difficult to assign to individual alleles. In this cohort, only TCR beta chains were sequenced, and detectable features were limited by the absence of alpha or paired-chain data. Sequencing depth was assumed to be roughly uniform across donors in the presence/absence analyses, though that assumption may not hold. A further reported finding was that TCR beta sequences accurately predicted the HLA-A and HLA-B alleles for most subjects in the first cohort. According to a later genetic analysis, donors in an Asian-associated ancestry cluster had fewer N-insertions in productive TCRs than the approximately 650-donor mean. A group of highly shared sequence variants was considered likely to be a technical artifact of the sequencing pipeline. Correlated functional status among segregating V segments might reflect linkage disequilibrium, but an unknown experimental factor could not be ruled out. A later analysis associated 15,000 or so TCR beta sequences with specific HLA alleles at a false discovery rate of 0.05. A few of the identified cytomegalovirus-associated TCR beta chains were confirmed in vitro to be specific for cytomegalovirus antigens. In a later genetic analysis, a missense DCLRE1C variant was associated with V-gene and J-gene trimming of TCR beta chains, and the association was replicated in an independent cohort. Broadly in line with IMGT annotations, most TCR beta V segments showed up in productive rearrangements about 87% or about 30% of the time in an earlier analysis of under 700 of the donors. Most CMV-associated TCR beta chains appeared to be HLA-restricted in a later analysis, and the HLA associations seemed to be driven largely by CMV exposure. In a later analysis, the rate of TCR association differed among HLA loci, with DRB1 alleles having the most associated TCRs and HLA-C alleles having the fewest. Most TCR sequences were seen in very few donors, while some public TCRs were found in many individuals. The classifier was reported to diagnose cytomegalovirus status with high specificity and sensitivity in both the original and validation cohorts. CMV serostatus was the only immune exposure information available for the cohort. The authors suggested that the approach could potentially be extended to other disease states and immunological phenotypes. The study listed approximately 150 TCR beta chains as associated with cytomegalovirus. In a later analysis, several top co-occurrence clusters were reported to appear linked to parvovirus B19, influenza, CMV and Epstein-Barr virus. Some IMGT-functional V segments, including TRBV6-2 and TRBV6-3, could not be distinguished by the 87-base-pair reads and were therefore excluded.

In regard to this clone: Its antigen remains undetermined. No quality values exist for individual bases; no much larger clone is one base distant.

A distance of 20 bases separates the germline ends of V and J, which lose 8 bases and 4 bases respectively. CDR1 and CDR2, per the germline V gene, are SQVTM and ANQGSEA. Taken from cysteine to phenylalanine, the CDR3 has 14 residues. The entry retains the CDR3 DNA only, 42 bases that are in frame from base 1. The specimen was PBMCs. The receptor was derived from a young man in good health and CMV-seropositive. The chain joins TRBV29-1 to TRBJ1-1; the D gene cannot be named for sure. The DNA sequence is as follows: TGCAGCCTCACATTACGGTACAGTTCCACTGAAGCTTTCTTT. The resulting protein is CSLTLRYSSTEAFF.